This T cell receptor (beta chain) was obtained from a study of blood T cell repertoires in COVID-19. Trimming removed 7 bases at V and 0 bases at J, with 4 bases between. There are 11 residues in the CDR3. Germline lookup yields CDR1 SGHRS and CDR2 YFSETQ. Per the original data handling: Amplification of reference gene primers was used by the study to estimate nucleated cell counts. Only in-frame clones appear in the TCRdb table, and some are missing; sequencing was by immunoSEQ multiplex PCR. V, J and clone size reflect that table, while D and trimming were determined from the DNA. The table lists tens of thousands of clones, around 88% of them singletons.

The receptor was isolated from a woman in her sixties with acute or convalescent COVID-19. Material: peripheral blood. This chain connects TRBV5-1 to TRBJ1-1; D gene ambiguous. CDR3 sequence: CASRLNTEAFF. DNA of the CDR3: TGCGCCAGCCGGTTGAACACTGAAGCTTTCTTT.